A single sample gave rise to the 29 T cell receptor beta chains below, sequenced in a study of glioma-infiltrating T cells after dendritic cell vaccination. The time point denotes: after dendritic cell vaccination, including at tumor progression/relapse. The repertoire was sequenced with immunoSEQ multiplex PCR; TCRdb's copy has only in-frame clones and lacks some. The sample holds tens of thousands of clones; 70% to 90% are singletons and the top ten take roughly 8.5%. The specimen comprised blood, sampled after dendritic cell vaccination. The receptors were gathered from a human donor with glioblastoma.

This chain joins TRBV28 and TRBJ2-5; 7 bases match TRBD1. Germline V gene lookup returns CDR1 MDHEN and CDR2 SYDVKM. V lost 5 bases and J lost 2; bases outside the gene matches: 5. The CDR3 is 14 amino acids. CDR3 bases: TGTGCCAGCAGTCCAGGGGGTTCACAAGAGACCCAGTACTTC. It translates to CASSPGGSQETQYF.

The CDR3 spells CASSLVDRAGEQFF. The CDR3, as DNA: TGTGCCAGCAGTTTGGTGGACAGGGCGGGTGAGCAGTTCTTC. V and J are TRBV6-5 and TRBJ2-1, with 8 bases fitting TRBD1. Germline V gene data show CDR1 as MNHEY and CDR2 as SVGAGI. The V and J ends lost 4 bases and 9 bases, in that order; junction bases with no gene match: 8. The CDR3 is made up of 14 amino acids.

In DNA, the CDR3 is TGTGCCAGCAGCTCGGCGGACAGGGGGAACACTGAAGCTTTCTTT. It codes for CASSSADRGNTEAFF. This chain joins TRBV5-4 and TRBJ1-1, with 9 bases that match TRBD1. V shed 3 bases, J shed 1 base, and the junction held 4 bases outside the gene matches. The CDR3 length is 15 residues. Germline CDR1 SGHNT, CDR2 YYREEE (reference sequence).

The rearrangement joins TRBV7-3 to TRBJ2-2; TRBD2 aligns across 9 bases. The trim removed 1 base at V and 3 bases at J, leaving 3 bases unmatched. This CDR3 comprises 16 residues. Germline lookup yields CDR1 SGHTA and CDR2 FQGTGA. The CDR3 DNA follows: TGTGCCAGCAGCTTAAGTAGCGGGGGTTACACCGGGGAGCTGTTTTTT. Protein product: CASSLSSGGYTGELFF.

The V and J genes are TRBV29-1 and TRBJ1-1; a weak D match, TRBD1 (5 bases). Germline loops: CDR1 SQVTM, CDR2 ANQGSEA. V lost 7 bases and J 0 bases, leaving 9 bases between the germline ends. The CDR3 covers 12 residues. This chain's CDR3 is CSAQTVNTEAFF. The CDR3 DNA sequence: TGCAGCGCTCAGACAGTGAACACTGAAGCTTTCTTT. Full variable domain (rest looked up from reference TRBV29-1 and TRBJ1-1): SAVISQKPSRDICQRGTSLTIQCQVDSQVTMMFWYRQQPGQSLTLIATANQGSEATYESGFVIDKFPISRPNLTFSTLTVSNMSPEDSSIYLCSAQTVNTEAFFGQGTRLTVV.

This chain uses TRBV6-5 with TRBJ1-4, with D unclear. V was cut by 6 bases and J by 6 bases, with 14 bases left in between. Per germline, CDR1 MNHEY and CDR2 SVGAGI. This CDR3 is 14 amino acids long. The CDR3 bases are TGTGCCAGCAGGGGGTCCGCCGGGGATGAAAAACTGTTTTTT. It codes for CASRGSAGDEKLFF.

The chain couples TRBV15 to TRBJ2-7; no firm D call. CDR1 and CDR2 (germline): LNHNV, YYDKDF (reference sequence). Trimming shortened V by 2 bases and J by 0 bases, and 8 bases separated the two germline ends. CDR3 length: 14 amino acids. The CDR3 DNA reads TGTGCCACCAGCAGACTATCAGGCTCCTACGAGCAGTACTTC. Encoded protein: CATSRLSGSYEQYF.

V gene TRBV30 combines with J gene TRBJ1-2; D not certain. V was shortened by 3 bases and J by 6 bases, with 17 bases between the two germline ends. From germline, CDR1 is GTSNPN and CDR2 SVGIG (reference sequence). The CDR3 has 14 residues. For the CDR3, the DNA is TGTGCCTGGAGCGCAGGAGCGGGCTATAATGGCTACACCTTC. It specifies CAWSAGAGYNGYTF. Variable domain in full (rest from reference TRBV30 and TRBJ1-2): SQTIHQWPATLVQPVGSPLSLECTVEGTSNPNLYWYRQAAGRGLQLLFYSVGIGQISSEVPQNLSASRPQDRQFILSSKKLLLSDSGFYLCAWSAGAGYNGYTFGSGTRLTVV.

J is TRBJ1-5 and V is TRBV19; D is uncertain. CDR1 is LNHDA, CDR2 SQIVND, per germline (reference sequence). Deletions cut 6 bases from V and 0 bases from J, with 9 bases between. The CDR3 consists of 14 residues. In DNA, the CDR3 is TGTGCCAGTAGATGGCACCTTAGCAATCAGCCCCAGCATTTT. As protein: CASRWHLSNQPQHF. Using reference TRBV19 and TRBJ1-5 for the parts outside the CDR3, the full variable domain is DGGITQSPKYLFRKEGQNVTLSCEQNLNHDAMYWYRQDPGQGLRLIYYSQIVNDFQKGDIAEGYSVSREKKESFPLTVTSAQKNPTAFYLCASRWHLSNQPQHFGDGTRLSIL.

The chain carries TRBV11-2 and TRBJ2-5, with D possibly TRBD2 on 5 matching bases. The last part of the DNA fits TRBJ2-7 better; the J call may be wrong. Germline CDR1 reads SGHAT; CDR2 reads FQNNGV. The CDR3 runs to 16 residues. DNA for the CDR3: TGTGCCAGCAGCCCCCGAGGGATAGGGCGGATCGACGAGCAGTACTTC. It specifies CASSPRGIGRIDEQYF.

The V gene is TRBV5-5, the J gene TRBJ2-4; 8 bases fit TRBD1. Germline lookup yields CDR1 SGHKS and CDR2 YYEKEE (reference sequence). Unmatched junction bases numbered 10, after V lost 4 bases and J lost 7 bases. The CDR3 runs 15 residues. CDR3 loop: CASSPQRTGLNIQYF. CDR3 in DNA: TGTGCCAGCAGCCCCCAACGGACAGGGTTGAACATTCAGTACTTC.

This clone was seen a few times. This chain's CDR3 is CASSIANRGLGGAFF. The CDR3 DNA follows: TGTGCCAGTAGTATAGCTAACAGGGGGCTTGGTGGGGCTTTCTTT. The chain carries TRBV19 and TRBJ1-1; 9 nucleotides align to TRBD1. J gave up 11 bases and V 1 base, and 11 bases lay outside the gene matches. The CDR3 is 15 residues long. Germline CDR1 LNHDA, CDR2 SQIVND (reference sequence).

The chain links TRBV7-3 to TRBJ1-5, with D perhaps matching TRBD1 (6 bases). Germline CDR1 and CDR2: SGHTA and FQGTGA. This CDR3 region has 18 residues. Trimming cost V 2 bases and J 5 bases, with 22 bases left between them. The CDR3 here is CASSLYRDNPKRDQPQHF. The CDR3 DNA sequence: TGTGCCAGCAGCTTATACCGGGACAATCCCAAACGGGATCAGCCCCAGCATTTT.

This chain's CDR3 is CASALTGNQPQHF. Here the CDR3 DNA reads TGTGCTAGTGCCCTGACTGGCAATCAGCCCCAGCATTTT. The gene calls are TRBV12-5 and TRBJ1-5; D is unresolved. V lost 7 bases and J 2 bases, leaving 9 bases between the germline ends. Germline V lookup: CDR1 LGHNT, CDR2 FRNRAP. The CDR3 is 13 residues long.

This chain joins TRBV5-6 and TRBJ1-1, with TRBD1 matching 11 bases. The V and J ends lost 0 bases and 5 bases, in that order; junction bases with no gene match: 9. This CDR3 comprises 17 residues. Germline CDR1 SGHDT, CDR2 YYEEEE. CDR3 nucleotide sequence: TGTGCCAGCAGCTTGGCGCGGACAGGGGGCGGTGTAACTGAAGCTTTCTTT. This translates into CASSLARTGGGVTEAFF.

V is TRBV9 and J is TRBJ2-1, with TRBD2 matching over 10 bases. The V and J ends lost 0 bases and 6 bases, in that order; junction bases with no gene match: 3. CDR3 size: 15 residues. Germline V gene data show CDR1 as SGDLS and CDR2 as YYNGEE. The CDR3 DNA reads as TGTGCCAGCAGCGTAGTTGGACTAGCGGCCAATGAGCAGTTCTTC. It yields the protein CASSVVGLAANEQFF.

The gene calls are TRBV29-1 and TRBJ1-1, with D possibly matching TRBD1 (5 bases). The CDR3 length is 13 residues. Germline loops: CDR1 SQVTM, CDR2 ANQGSEA. CDR3 bases: TGCAGAGCCTCACGGGGGGTGAACACTGAAGCTTTCTTT. It translates to CRASRGVNTEAFF.

This clone was counted a single time. The chain uses TRBV19 and TRBJ2-6, with D perhaps TRBD2 (5 bases). V shed 5 bases and J shed 0 bases, with 11 bases lying between them. The CDR3 spans 16 residues. Germline values: CDR1 LNHDA, CDR2 SQIVND (reference sequence). As DNA, the CDR3 is TGTGCCAGTAGTGGGTCACGGGGCTCTGGGGCCAACGTCCTGACTTTC. Translation gives CASSGSRGSGANVLTF.

The chain is built from TRBV4-3 and TRBJ2-1, with 7 bases aligning to TRBD2. CDR1 and CDR2 from the germline V gene are LGHNA and YSLEER. The CDR3 length is 17 residues. V lost 3 bases and J lost 7; bases outside the gene matches: 15. The CDR3 protein is CASSQDPGLAASNEQFF. The CDR3 coding sequence is TGCGCCAGCAGCCAGGACCCCGGGCTAGCGGCCTCGAATGAGCAGTTCTTC.

The J gene is TRBJ1-6, the V gene TRBV9; the match to TRBD1 covers 7 bases. The CDR3 extends over 14 amino acids. Germline V gene data show CDR1 as SGDLS and CDR2 as YYNGEE. The ends lost 3 bases at V and 8 bases at J; junction bases unmatched: 5. CDR3 protein: CASSDGQEYSPLHF. DNA for the CDR3: TGTGCCAGCAGCGACGGACAGGAGTATTCACCCCTCCACTTT.

This sequence joins TRBV4-3 and TRBJ2-3; 8 bases line up with TRBD1. In germline, CDR1 is LGHNA, CDR2 YSLEER. This CDR3 is built from 15 residues. V shed 2 bases, J shed 5 bases, and the junction held 6 bases outside the gene matches. The CDR3 bases are TGCGCCAGCAGCCAAAATCAGGGGGCGCAAGATACGCAGTATTTT. Translated, it gives CASSQNQGAQDTQYF.

This clone was recorded only once. The CDR3 here is CASSYSLQGEQYF. CDR3 DNA sequence: TGCGCCAGCAGCTATAGTCTTCAGGGCGAGCAGTACTTC. The chain carries TRBV5-1 and TRBJ2-7; D possibly corresponds to TRBD1 (5 bases). V was shortened by 3 bases and J by 6 bases, with 13 bases between the two germline ends. The CDR3 extends over 13 amino acids. Per germline, CDR1 SGHRS and CDR2 YFSETQ.

The rearrangement links TRBV7-2 to TRBJ2-3, with 7 bases matching TRBD1. In germline, CDR1 is SGHTA, CDR2 FQGNSA. V was clipped by 2 bases and J by 1 base; unmatched bases: 3. The CDR3 length is 15 residues. Written as DNA, the CDR3 is TGTGCCAGCAGCTTAAGACAGGGCGGCACAGATACGCAGTATTTT. This translates into CASSLRQGGTDTQYF.

The chain recombines TRBV9 with TRBJ2-2; maybe TRBD1 (6 bases). CDR1 and CDR2 (germline): SGDLS, YYNGEE. This CDR3 is 16 amino acids long. V lost 0 bases, J lost 4 bases, and 13 bases lay in between. Here the CDR3 DNA reads TGTGCCAGCAGCGTAGGACAGGTTATGGGCACCGGGGAGCTGTTTTTT. The encoded protein is CASSVGQVMGTGELFF.

The V gene is TRBV11-3, the J gene TRBJ2-1; 11 positions agree with TRBD2. The germline V gene encodes CDR1 SGHNT and CDR2 YENEEA. With V trimmed by 5 bases and J by 9 bases, 9 bases remained unmatched. The CDR3 is made up of 15 amino acids. The CDR3 sequence: CASSRYSGGAGEQFF. The CDR3 DNA reads as TGTGCCAGCAGCCGGTATAGCGGGGGGGCAGGTGAGCAGTTCTTC. Variable domain in full (rest from reference TRBV11-3 and TRBJ2-1): EAGVVQSPRYKIIEKKQPVAFWCNPISGHNTLYWYLQNLGQGPELLIRYENEEAVDDSQLPKDRFSAERLKGVDSTLKIQPAELGDSAVYLCASSRYSGGAGEQFFGPGTRLTVL.

The chain combines TRBV15 with TRBJ2-1, with 9 nucleotides matching TRBD2. V was pared by 3 bases and J by 3 bases, with 9 bases of the junction left unmatched. The CDR3 spans 17 residues. The germline V gene has CDR1 LNHNV and CDR2 YYDKDF (reference sequence). The CDR3 nucleotides are TGTGCCACCAGCAGTCCTTCGCGGGGGGGTAGCTACAATGAGCAGTTCTTC. This gives the protein CATSSPSRGGSYNEQFF. Combining the CDR3 with reference TRBV15 and TRBJ2-1 gives the whole variable domain DAMVIQNPRYQVTQFGKPVTLSCSQTLNHNVMYWYQQKSSQAPKLLFHYYDKDFNNEADTPDNFQSRRPNTSFCFLDIRSPGLGDTAMYLCATSSPSRGGSYNEQFFGPGTRLTVL.

This rearrangement joins TRBV10-3 to TRBJ2-3; 7 bases are a match to TRBD1. The V segment lost 10 bases and the J segment 2 bases; nucleotides outside the gene matches: 12. In germline, CDR1 is ENHRY, CDR2 SYGVKD. The CDR3 runs to 15 residues. CDR3 nucleotide sequence: TGTGCCACCCGGGGTACAGGGGTTACCACAGATACGCAGTATTTT. Amino acid sequence: CATRGTGVTTDTQYF.

V is TRBV2 and J is TRBJ2-5; 8 bases are shared with TRBD2. V shed 7 bases and J 3 bases; nucleotides not matched to a gene: 7. Germline V gene data show CDR1 as SNHLY and CDR2 as FYNNEI. There are 14 residues in the CDR3. DNA for the CDR3: TGTGCCAGCAATAGCGGGGCACTCGAAGAGACCCAGTACTTC. Protein sequence: CASNSGALEETQYF.

The J gene is TRBJ1-5, the V gene TRBV7-8; TRBD1 matches at 7 bases. The CDR3 loop spans 15 amino acids. The germline gives CDR1 SGHVS, CDR2 FQNEAQ. Trimming removed 4 bases from V and 2 bases from J; junction bases left unmatched: 5. CDR3 protein: CASSWDSRGNQPQHF. The CDR3 DNA sequence: TGTGCCAGCAGCTGGGACAGCCGAGGCAATCAGCCCCAGCATTTT.